This T cell receptor (beta chain) was sequenced for a study of cytomegalovirus exposure and HLA in healthy donors. Study background: The same platform used for the 600 to 750 first-cohort repertoires was also used for the 100 to 150 validation repertoires, as a later analysis reported. Study-wide points: Cytomegalovirus association was listed for approximately 150 TCR beta chains.

Here immunoSEQ multiplex PCR was the method, and the copy in TCRdb shows in-frame clones only, minus some. The sample has fewer than 70,000 clones, over 85% seen once. Points on this clone: Its antigen remains unknown.

V shed 7 bases and J shed 2 bases, with 12 bases lying between them. This CDR3 contains 14 residues. The germline CDR1 and CDR2 sequences are MNHNS and SASEGT. This TCR came from a woman under 30 in good health and CMV-seropositive. The chain has TRBV6-1 and TRBJ1-5; weak D call: TRBD1 (5 bases). The sample was PBMCs. The CDR3 DNA is TGTGCCAGCATTTTCGACAGCCGCAATCAGCCCCAGCATTTT. It specifies CASIFDSRNQPQHF.